A selection of T cell receptor beta chains follows, all from one sample in a study of blood T cell repertoires in COVID-19. The table came from immunoSEQ multiplex PCR; TCRdb's copy has only in-frame clones and leaves some out. The repertoire holds some 38,000 clones, with roughly 70% as singletons. What was sequenced was peripheral blood. These receptors originate from a man aged 70-80 years with COVID-19, enrolled during active disease. Each CDR3 is given with its conserved first and last residue. The D gene is left open where the match is weak. For some rows the clone size is stated as once, few or many, or as a class when expanded; others skip it.

>TRBJ2-7|TRBV6-6|-|-
TGTGCCAGCAGTTACTATGGCAAAAACTACGAGCAGTACTTC
CASSYYGKNYEQYF
>TRBJ2-3|TRBV4-2|-|-
TGTGCCAGCAGCCGCCCCCAGGACAGTCCCACAGATACGCAGTATTTT
CASSRPQDSPTDTQYF
>TRBJ1-4|TRBV7-9|-|-
TGTGCCAGCAGCGCCAACAGTGCAACTAATGAAAAACTGTTTTTT
CASSANSATNEKLFF
>TRBJ1-2|TRBV5-4|-|-
TGTGCCAGCAGCTTGGCGGGGAACTATGGCTACACCTTC
CASSLAGNYGYTF
>TRBJ1-1|TRBV20-1|-|-
TGCAGTGCTAGTCAGGGTTCGATGAACACTGAAGCTTTCTTT
CSASQGSMNTEAFF
>TRBJ2-7|TRBV30|-|TRBD1
TGTGCCTGGAGGTCCGGGACAGGGGGCTACGAGCAGTACTTC
CAWRSGTGGYEQYF
>TRBJ1-1|TRBV9|few|-
TGTGCCAGCAGCGTATTTGACAGCATGAACACTGAAGCTTTCTTT
CASSVFDSMNTEAFF
>TRBJ2-7|TRBV7-3|-|TRBD1
TGTGCCAGCAGCTTAGGGACAGACAACGAGCAGTACTTC
CASSLGTDNEQYF
>TRBJ1-5|TRBV10-3|-|-
TGTGCCATCAGTGAAGAGCGGGGCAATCAGCCCCAGCATTTT
CAISEERGNQPQHF
>TRBJ1-5|TRBV12-5|-|-
TGTGCTAGTATCGGGGGGGCACGGCAGCCCCAGCATTTT
CASIGGARQPQHF
>TRBJ1-3|TRBV29-1|-|-
TGCAGCGTTGAAGACAGGGCTGGAAACACCATATATTTT
CSVEDRAGNTIYF
>TRBJ1-5|TRBV5-1|-|-
TGCGCCAGCAGCTTTAGAGCCGGGCAGCCCCAGCATTTT
CASSFRAGQPQHF
>TRBJ1-1|TRBV4-3|few|TRBD1
TGCGCCAGCAGCCAAGAACAACAGGGGAGTACTGAAGCTTTCTTT
CASSQEQQGSTEAFF
>TRBJ2-1|TRBV5-1|-|TRBD2
TGCGCCAGCAGCCCGGGACTAGCGGGAGGGAGGCCCTACAATGAGCAGTTCTTC
CASSPGLAGGRPYNEQFF
>TRBJ2-3|TRBV6-5|-|-
TGTGCCAGCACCCCATCAGATACGCAGTATTTT
CASTPSDTQYF
>TRBJ2-7|TRBV25-1|-|TRBD1
TGTGCCAGCAGTGGTTGGACAGGGGCTGGGGAGCAGTACTTC
CASSGWTGAGEQYF
>TRBJ1-4|TRBV2|-|-
TGTGCCAGCAGTGAAGGCGGCAGGGTCAATGAAAAACTGTTTTTT
CASSEGGRVNEKLFF
>TRBJ2-7|TRBV11-2|-|TRBD1
TGTGCCAGCAGCAACGACAGGGGGACCGTACTCCTCGAACAGTACTTC
CASSNDRGTVLLEQYF
>TRBJ1-3|TRBV5-1|-|TRBD1
TGCGCCAGCAGCCTCAGGGGGTCTGGAAACACCATATATTTT
CASSLRGSGNTIYF
>TRBJ1-4|TRBV11-2|-|-
TGTGCCAGCAGCCTGGGGGGGCATACTACTAATGAAAAACTGTTTTTT
CASSLGGHTTNEKLFF
>TRBJ2-7|TRBV4-1|-|-
TGCGCCAGCGCCGGATATGGGCAGCGGACCTACGAGCAGTACTTC
CASAGYGQRTYEQYF
>TRBJ2-2|TRBV7-9|few|-
TGTGCCAGCAGCTTCGGGATGGGTACCGGGGAGCTGTTTTTT
CASSFGMGTGELFF
>TRBJ1-1|TRBV4-3|-|TRBD1
TGCGCCAGCAGCCGAGATTACAGGGGGAGGACTGAAGCTTTCTTT
CASSRDYRGRTEAFF
>TRBJ1-6|TRBV7-2|-|-
TGTGCCAGCAGCTTTGAAGCGGGTTTAGGATCACCCCTCCACTTT
CASSFEAGLGSPLHF
>TRBJ1-6|TRBV7-2|-|-
TGTGCCAGCAGCTTTAATACAGGGCTTAATTCACCCCTCCACTTT
CASSFNTGLNSPLHF
>TRBJ2-1|TRBV5-1|-|-
TGCGCCAGCAGCGACAGGAGTCCGAGAGATGAGCAGTTCTTC
CASSDRSPRDEQFF
>TRBJ1-2|TRBV14|-|-
TGTGCCAGCAGCCAGGTGTTGACAGATGGCTACACCTTC
CASSQVLTDGYTF
>TRBJ1-1|TRBV15|-|-
TGTGCCACCAGCAGAGATAGGGGGACAGAAGCTTTCTTT
CATSRDRGTEAFF
>TRBJ2-2|TRBV6-5|-|-
TGTGCCAGCAGCTCTTCCCCGGGATCCGGGGAGCTGTTTTTT
CASSSSPGSGELFF
>TRBJ1-3|TRBV6-5|-|-
TGTGCCAGCAGTTACTCGCGGCAATTGTCGGGAAACACCATATATTTT
CASSYSRQLSGNTIYF
>TRBJ2-1|TRBV18|-|-
TGTGCCAGCTCACCGCCTATTCGCGATGAGCAGTTCTTC
CASSPPIRDEQFF
>TRBJ2-1|TRBV19|-|-
TGTGCCAGTAGTACAGGGGTAGGAGGCAATGAGCAGTTCTTC
CASSTGVGGNEQFF
>TRBJ2-1|TRBV5-1|-|-
TGCGCCAGCAGCCCTACATGGGTGGACGGCGGAGGTGAGCAGTTCTTC
CASSPTWVDGGGEQFF
>TRBJ2-5|TRBV25-1|-|-
TGTGCCAGCAGTGAACTGGACAGTAAAGAGACCCAGTACTTC
CASSELDSKETQYF
>TRBJ2-1|TRBV20-1|-|-
TGCAGTGCGGCTGTGACAATTGGGCAGTTCTTC
CSAAVTIGQFF
>TRBJ2-5|TRBV24-1|-|-
TGTGCCACCAGTGGCCCGGGGCAAGAGACCCAGTACTTC
CATSGPGQETQYF
>TRBJ1-3|TRBV5-4|once|-
TGTGCCAGCAGCAAACAGGGCTCTGGAAACACCATATATTTT
CASSKQGSGNTIYF
>TRBJ2-7|TRBV4-1|once|TRBD2
TGCGCCAGCAGCCAAGAAAGCGGGAGCTCCTACGAGCAGTACTTC
CASSQESGSSYEQYF
>TRBJ2-7|TRBV15|-|TRBD1
TGTGCCACCAGCAGGAGGACAGGGGGACCCTACGAGCAGTACTTC
CATSRRTGGPYEQYF
>TRBJ1-2|TRBV29-1|-|TRBD1
TGCAGCGTTATACAGGGGGCCGTTAACTATGGCTACACCTTC
CSVIQGAVNYGYTF
>TRBJ1-3|TRBV2|-|-
TGTGCCAGCAGTGAATGGGGGCCAAAAGCCCTAAGCTCTGGAAACACCATATATTTT
CASSEWGPKALSSGNTIYF
>TRBJ1-6|TRBV19|-|-
TGTGCCAGTAGTTCCCTATCCACACCCCTCCACTTT
CASSSLSTPLHF
>TRBJ2-5|TRBV5-1|-|-
TGCGCCAGCAGCTTCCCGAACAGAGAAGAGACCCAGTACTTC
CASSFPNREETQYF
>TRBJ1-3|TRBV7-2|few|-
TGTGCCAGCAGCTCCCGGCGACAAATGGCTGGAAACACCATATATTTT
CASSSRRQMAGNTIYF
>TRBJ2-1|TRBV6-2/TRBV6-3|medium-sized|TRBD2
TGTGCCAGCAGTTACGGGACTAGCGGGAGAGATGAGCAGTTCTTC
CASSYGTSGRDEQFF
>TRBJ2-1|TRBV19|once|TRBD2
TGTGCCAGTAACACGGGGGGGGGCCAAGAGCAGTTCTTC
CASNTGGGQEQFF
>TRBJ2-1|TRBV5-4|-|TRBD1
TGTGCCAGCAGCTCCGGGACAGTCAATGAGCAGTTCTTC
CASSSGTVNEQFF
>TRBJ1-6|TRBV4-3|-|-
TGCGCCAGCAGCCAAGATCAAGTCAGGGCAACCTATAATTCACCCCTCCACTTT
CASSQDQVRATYNSPLHF
>TRBJ1-4|TRBV5-1|-|TRBD1
TGCGCCAGCAGTGGGGGACAGTTTAATGAAAAACTGTTTTTT
CASSGGQFNEKLFF